The rows below give T cell receptor beta chains drawn from one sample of a study of OX40 agonist ivuxolimab in advanced cancers. Libraries were prepared by immunoSEQ multiplex PCR; TCRdb keeps only in-frame clonotypes and omits some of them. The sample consists of around 87,000 clones, 85% to 95% of them appearing once. The sequences come from CD4+ or CD8+ T cells sorted from blood, collected in a trial of the OX40 agonist ivuxolimab. Source of these receptors: an adult with an advanced solid tumor such as melanoma, head and neck, liver or kidney cancer. Both conserved end residues are part of each CDR3. The order of the fields is V gene, D gene, J gene, clone size, CDR3 protein, CDR3 DNA. A D gene is named only where the DNA matches it firmly. Only part of the rows carry a size: once, few, many, or a class if the clone is expanded.

V: TRBV11-2; D: NA; J: TRBJ2-7; size: NA; CDR3: CASSLEAGKWNEQYF; DNA: TGTGCCAGCAGCTTAGAAGCAGGGAAATGGAACGAGCAGTACTTC
V: TRBV30; D: NA; J: TRBJ2-1; size: NA; CDR3: CAWSVAFYNEQFF; DNA: TGTGCCTGGAGTGTAGCCTTCTACAATGAGCAGTTCTTC
V: TRBV7-8; D: NA; J: TRBJ1-2; size: NA; CDR3: CASSPDLSSLGYTF; DNA: TGTGCCAGCAGCCCCGACCTAAGCTCCCTTGGCTACACCTTC
V: TRBV5-5; D: NA; J: TRBJ2-5; size: NA; CDR3: CASSPFWPQETQYF; DNA: TGTGCCAGCAGCCCCTTCTGGCCCCAAGAGACCCAGTACTTC
V: TRBV7-2; D: NA; J: TRBJ1-2; size: NA; CDR3: CASTAAGYYGYTF; DNA: TGTGCCAGCACCGCGGCAGGGTACTATGGCTACACCTTC
V: TRBV4-1; D: NA; J: TRBJ2-1; size: NA; CDR3: CASSQKMEDEQFF; DNA: TGCGCCAGCAGCCAGAAGATGGAGGATGAGCAGTTCTTC
V: TRBV11-2; D: NA; J: TRBJ2-7; size: NA; CDR3: CASSLGSYEQYF; DNA: TGTGCCAGCAGCCTAGGGTCCTACGAGCAGTACTTC
V: TRBV6-1; D: NA; J: TRBJ1-5; size: NA; CDR3: CASSEDSGDYQPQHF; DNA: TGTGCCAGCAGTGAGGACTCGGGAGATTATCAGCCCCAGCATTTT
V: TRBV27; D: NA; J: TRBJ2-7; size: NA; CDR3: CASSWALGYEQYF; DNA: TGTGCCAGCAGTTGGGCCCTGGGGTACGAGCAGTACTTC
V: TRBV5-4; D: TRBD2; J: TRBJ2-1; size: once; CDR3: CASSAGTSSHEQFF; DNA: TGTGCCAGCAGCGCCGGGACTAGCAGCCATGAGCAGTTCTTC
V: TRBV27; D: TRBD1; J: TRBJ2-7; size: NA; CDR3: CASSLGTVYGEQYF; DNA: TGTGCCAGCAGTTTAGGGACAGTCTATGGTGAGCAGTACTTC
V: TRBV10-3; D: NA; J: TRBJ1-1; size: NA; CDR3: CAISESGNTEAFF; DNA: TGTGCCATCAGTGAGTCAGGAAACACTGAAGCTTTCTTT
V: TRBV2; D: NA; J: TRBJ1-4; size: NA; CDR3: CASRGADNEKLFF; DNA: TGTGCCAGCAGAGGAGCCGATAATGAAAAACTGTTTTTT
V: TRBV30; D: NA; J: TRBJ1-5; size: NA; CDR3: CAWSVKGGGNQPQHF; DNA: TGTGCCTGGAGTGTAAAAGGGGGGGGGAATCAGCCCCAGCATTTT
V: TRBV4-3; D: TRBD1; J: TRBJ1-3; size: NA; CDR3: CASSQDWDSLSGNTIYF; DNA: TGCGCCAGCAGCCAAGATTGGGACAGCCTCTCTGGAAACACCATATATTTT
V: TRBV19; D: TRBD2; J: TRBJ2-7; size: NA; CDR3: CATRGGGYEQYF; DNA: TGTGCCACCCGCGGGGGGGGCTACGAGCAGTACTTC
V: TRBV6-5; D: NA; J: TRBJ2-7; size: NA; CDR3: CASSYRQGLSEQYF; DNA: TGTGCCAGCAGTTACCGACAGGGACTCTCCGAGCAGTACTTC
V: TRBV30; D: NA; J: TRBJ2-7; size: NA; CDR3: CAWSGGSRNYEQYF; DNA: TGTGCCTGGAGTGGGGGCAGTAGAAACTACGAGCAGTACTTC
V: TRBV19; D: NA; J: TRBJ2-2; size: NA; CDR3: CASSMWRGNTGELFF; DNA: TGTGCCAGTAGTATGTGGAGAGGGAACACCGGGGAGCTGTTTTTT
V: TRBV25-1; D: NA; J: TRBJ1-2; size: NA; CDR3: CASSISDSYGYTF; DNA: TGTGCCAGCAGTATAAGTGATTCATATGGCTACACCTTC
V: TRBV6-5; D: NA; J: TRBJ2-7; size: NA; CDR3: CASSYSATNYEQYF; DNA: TGTGCCAGCAGTTACTCGGCCACAAACTACGAGCAGTACTTC
V: TRBV19; D: TRBD1; J: TRBJ2-7; size: NA; CDR3: CASTSSTGAIYEQYF; DNA: TGTGCCAGTACTTCCTCGACAGGGGCGATCTACGAGCAGTACTTC
V: TRBV27; D: NA; J: TRBJ2-1; size: once; CDR3: CATRFAWNNEQFF; DNA: TGTGCCACCAGATTCGCTTGGAACAATGAGCAGTTCTTC
V: TRBV19; D: NA; J: TRBJ2-7; size: NA; CDR3: CASSGSQRDEQYF; DNA: TGTGCCAGTAGTGGGAGCCAGCGCGACGAGCAGTACTTC
V: TRBV19; D: NA; J: TRBJ1-2; size: NA; CDR3: CASTHGTYGYTF; DNA: TGTGCCAGTACCCACGGGACCTATGGCTACACCTTC
V: TRBV2; D: NA; J: TRBJ1-1; size: NA; CDR3: CASSVRDPPRGIGAFF; DNA: TGTGCCAGCAGTGTCCGGGACCCCCCGCGGGGGATTGGAGCTTTCTTT
V: TRBV6-1; D: TRBD1; J: TRBJ2-3; size: NA; CDR3: CASSDRTGVVDTQYF; DNA: TGTGCCAGCAGTGACCGGACAGGGGTGGTAGATACGCAGTATTTT
V: TRBV4-3; D: NA; J: TRBJ2-7; size: NA; CDR3: CASSQKAGEQYF; DNA: TGCGCCAGCAGCCAAAAGGCGGGGGAGCAGTACTTC
V: TRBV13; D: NA; J: TRBJ2-4; size: NA; CDR3: CASSSGRGIAKNIQYF; DNA: TGTGCCAGCAGCTCCGGGAGAGGTATAGCCAAAAACATTCAGTACTTC
V: TRBV11-2; D: TRBD1; J: TRBJ1-2; size: NA; CDR3: CASSGQTGGIPYGYTF; DNA: TGTGCCAGCAGCGGTCAAACAGGGGGCATTCCCTATGGCTACACCTTC
V: TRBV2; D: NA; J: TRBJ1-1; size: NA; CDR3: CASRVGDTDTEAFF; DNA: TGTGCCAGCAGAGTCGGGGATACTGACACTGAAGCTTTCTTT
V: TRBV9; D: NA; J: TRBJ1-1; size: NA; CDR3: CASSATDGDTEAFF; DNA: TGTGCCAGCAGCGCGACAGATGGGGACACTGAAGCTTTCTTT
V: TRBV6-5; D: NA; J: TRBJ1-5; size: NA; CDR3: CASSDRGSNQPQHF; DNA: TGTGCCAGCAGTGATCGGGGGTCCAATCAGCCCCAGCATTTT
V: TRBV28; D: NA; J: TRBJ1-5; size: NA; CDR3: CASSPPLNQPQHF; DNA: TGTGCCAGCAGCCCTCCCCTAAATCAGCCCCAGCATTTT
V: TRBV19; D: NA; J: TRBJ2-3; size: NA; CDR3: CATRKDSTDTQYF; DNA: TGTGCCACCAGGAAAGATAGCACAGATACGCAGTATTTT
V: TRBV10-1; D: NA; J: TRBJ2-3; size: NA; CDR3: CASSREAFDTDTQYF; DNA: TGCGCCAGCAGTCGGGAAGCGTTTGACACAGATACGCAGTATTTT
V: TRBV30; D: TRBD2; J: TRBJ2-7; size: NA; CDR3: CAWSLGRSGEQYF; DNA: TGTGCCTGGAGTCTCGGGAGGTCCGGAGAGCAGTACTTC
V: TRBV12-5; D: NA; J: TRBJ1-1; size: few; CDR3: CASGLGAEAFF; DNA: TGTGCTAGTGGTTTGGGGGCCGAAGCTTTCTTT
V: TRBV7-9; D: NA; J: TRBJ1-4; size: NA; CDR3: CASSLEVPEKLFF; DNA: TGTGCCAGCAGCTTAGAGGTACCTGAAAAACTGTTTTTT
V: TRBV2; D: NA; J: TRBJ2-7; size: NA; CDR3: CASSEGDLPVEQYF; DNA: TGTGCCAGCAGTGAAGGGGACCTTCCAGTCGAGCAGTACTTC
V: TRBV7-9; D: TRBD2; J: TRBJ2-1; size: once; CDR3: CASSSGLATYNEQFF; DNA: TGTGCCAGCAGCTCTGGACTAGCGACCTACAATGAGCAGTTCTTC
V: TRBV7-3; D: TRBD1; J: TRBJ1-6; size: NA; CDR3: CASSFGAGGSPLHF; DNA: TGTGCCAGCAGCTTCGGGGCAGGGGGATCACCCCTCCACTTT
V: TRBV6-1; D: TRBD2; J: TRBJ2-1; size: NA; CDR3: CSVRTSGNEQFF; DNA: TGCTCGGTCCGGACTAGCGGGAATGAGCAGTTCTTC
V: TRBV27; D: NA; J: TRBJ2-3; size: NA; CDR3: CASTLSRSADAQYF; DNA: TGTGCCAGCACCCTCTCCCGTTCGGCAGATGCGCAGTATTTT
V: TRBV15; D: NA; J: TRBJ1-1; size: NA; CDR3: CATSPNLNTEAFF; DNA: TGTGCCACCAGCCCCAACTTGAACACTGAAGCTTTCTTT
V: TRBV11-2; D: NA; J: TRBJ2-1; size: NA; CDR3: CASSSTGTPYNEQFF; DNA: TGTGCCAGCAGCTCCACCGGGACTCCCTACAATGAGCAGTTCTTC
V: TRBV19; D: NA; J: TRBJ1-5; size: few; CDR3: CASTLDRSNQPQHF; DNA: TGTGCCAGTACCTTGGACCGTTCCAATCAGCCCCAGCATTTT
V: TRBV4-1; D: NA; J: TRBJ2-1; size: NA; CDR3: CASSQKSRAATYNEQFF; DNA: TGCGCCAGCAGCCAGAAAAGCAGGGCAGCCACCTACAATGAGCAGTTCTTC
V: TRBV21-1; D: NA; J: TRBJ1-1; size: NA; CDR3: CASSKRTGFHGTEAFF; DNA: TGTGCCAGCAGCAAACGGACAGGGTTCCATGGGACTGAAGCTTTCTTT
V: TRBV14; D: NA; J: TRBJ2-7; size: once; CDR3: CASSQAPTREQYF; DNA: TGTGCCAGCAGCCAAGCTCCCACACGCGAGCAGTACTTC
V: TRBV6-1; D: NA; J: TRBJ1-1; size: NA; CDR3: CASSAPSRGEAFF; DNA: TGTGCCAGCAGTGCACCCAGCCGGGGTGAAGCTTTCTTT
V: TRBV6-5; D: NA; J: TRBJ1-2; size: NA; CDR3: CASRKGDGYTF; DNA: TGTGCCAGCAGAAAAGGGGATGGCTACACCTTC
V: TRBV4-1; D: NA; J: TRBJ2-2; size: NA; CDR3: CASSQRDGELFF; DNA: TGCGCCAGCAGCCAAAGGGACGGGGAGCTGTTTTTT
V: TRBV13; D: NA; J: TRBJ1-2; size: NA; CDR3: CASSLVARGGGYTF; DNA: TGTGCCAGCAGCTTAGTTGCCAGGGGCGGTGGCTACACCTTC
V: TRBV5-1; D: TRBD1; J: TRBJ2-5; size: NA; CDR3: CASSLDRGETQYF; DNA: TGCGCCAGCAGCTTGGACAGGGGAGAGACCCAGTACTTC
V: TRBV7-8; D: TRBD1; J: TRBJ1-2; size: NA; CDR3: CASSRSGGVANYGYTF; DNA: TGTGCCAGCAGCCGATCAGGGGGAGTAGCTAACTATGGCTACACCTTC
V: TRBV7-6; D: TRBD2; J: TRBJ2-3; size: NA; CDR3: CASSPRTPGTSGNTDTQYF; DNA: TGTGCCAGCAGCCCCCGAACTCCCGGGACTAGCGGAAACACAGATACGCAGTATTTT
V: TRBV9; D: TRBD2; J: TRBJ2-1; size: NA; CDR3: CASSVGGGGANEQFF; DNA: TGTGCCAGCAGCGTAGGCGGCGGGGGGGCCAATGAGCAGTTCTTC
V: TRBV29-1; D: NA; J: TRBJ2-1; size: NA; CDR3: CSVEGALGGNEQFF; DNA: TGCAGCGTTGAAGGGGCACTAGGCGGCAATGAGCAGTTCTTC
V: TRBV29-1; D: TRBD1; J: TRBJ1-5; size: NA; CDR3: CSVEDRGDQPQHF; DNA: TGCAGCGTCGAGGACAGGGGGGATCAGCCCCAGCATTTT